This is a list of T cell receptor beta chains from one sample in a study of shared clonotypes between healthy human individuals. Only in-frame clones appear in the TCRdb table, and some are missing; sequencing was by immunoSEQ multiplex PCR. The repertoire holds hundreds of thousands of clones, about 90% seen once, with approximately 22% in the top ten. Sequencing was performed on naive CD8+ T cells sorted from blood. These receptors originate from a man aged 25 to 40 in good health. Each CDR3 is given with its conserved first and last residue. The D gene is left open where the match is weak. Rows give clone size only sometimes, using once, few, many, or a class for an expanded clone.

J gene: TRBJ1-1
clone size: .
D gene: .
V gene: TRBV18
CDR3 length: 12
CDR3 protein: CASSPGNTEAFF
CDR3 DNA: TGTGCCAGCTCACCAGGTAACACTGAAGCTTTCTTT

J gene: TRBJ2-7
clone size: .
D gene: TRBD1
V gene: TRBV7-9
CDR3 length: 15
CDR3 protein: CASSSRQGGGYEQYF
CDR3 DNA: TGTGCCAGCAGCTCCCGACAGGGTGGCGGGTACGAGCAGTACTTC

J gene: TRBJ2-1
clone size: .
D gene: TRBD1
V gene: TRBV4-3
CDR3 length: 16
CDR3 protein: CASSRSGGSSYNEQFF
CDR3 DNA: TGCGCCAGCAGCCGGTCAGGGGGTTCGTCCTACAATGAGCAGTTCTTC

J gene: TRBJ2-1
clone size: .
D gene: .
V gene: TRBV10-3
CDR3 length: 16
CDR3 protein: CAISESTRGDWNEQFF
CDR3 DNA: TGTGCCATCAGTGAGTCCACGAGGGGAGACTGGAATGAGCAGTTCTTC

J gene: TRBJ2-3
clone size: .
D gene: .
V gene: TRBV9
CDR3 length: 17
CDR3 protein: CASSVVPFGGSTDTQYF
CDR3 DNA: TGTGCCAGCAGCGTAGTACCTTTCGGAGGGAGCACAGATACGCAGTATTTT

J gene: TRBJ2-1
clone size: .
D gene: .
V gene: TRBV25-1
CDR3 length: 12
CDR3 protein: CASSDVVFQQFF
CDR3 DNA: TGTGCCAGCAGTGATGTAGTTTTTCAGCAGTTCTTC

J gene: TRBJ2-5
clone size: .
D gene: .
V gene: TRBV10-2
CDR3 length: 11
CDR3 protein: CASSDQETQYF
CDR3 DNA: TGCGCCAGCAGCGACCAAGAGACCCAGTACTTC

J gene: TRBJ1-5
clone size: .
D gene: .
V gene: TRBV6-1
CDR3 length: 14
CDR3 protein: CASSGSGNNQPQHF
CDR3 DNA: TGTGCCAGCAGTGGGTCTGGAAACAATCAGCCCCAGCATTTT

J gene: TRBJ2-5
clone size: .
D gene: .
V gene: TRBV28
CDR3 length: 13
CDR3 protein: CASSLTNFQTQYF
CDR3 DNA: TGTGCCAGCAGTTTAACTAACTTCCAGACCCAGTACTTC

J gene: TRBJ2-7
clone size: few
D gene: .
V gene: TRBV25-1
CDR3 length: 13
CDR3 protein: CASSGQGSYEQYF
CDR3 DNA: TGTGCCAGCAGTGGTCAGGGGTCCTACGAGCAGTACTTC

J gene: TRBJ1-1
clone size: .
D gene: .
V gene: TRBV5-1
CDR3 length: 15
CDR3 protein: CASSLGRDMMAEAFF
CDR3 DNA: TGCGCCAGCAGTTTGGGGCGGGATATGATGGCTGAAGCTTTCTTT

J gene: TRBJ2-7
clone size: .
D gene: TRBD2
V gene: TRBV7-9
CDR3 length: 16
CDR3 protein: CASSAQFREGGYEQYF
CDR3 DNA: TGTGCCAGCAGCGCCCAGTTCCGGGAGGGTGGCTACGAGCAGTACTTC

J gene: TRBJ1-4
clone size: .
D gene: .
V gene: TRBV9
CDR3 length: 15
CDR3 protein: CASSVSGLANEKLFF
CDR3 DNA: TGTGCCAGCAGCGTCTCGGGGTTGGCTAATGAAAAACTGTTTTTT

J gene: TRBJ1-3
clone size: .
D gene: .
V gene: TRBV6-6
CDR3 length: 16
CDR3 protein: CASTLAPTLSGNTIYF
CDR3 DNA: TGTGCCTCAACTCTGGCACCCACCCTCTCTGGAAACACCATATATTTT

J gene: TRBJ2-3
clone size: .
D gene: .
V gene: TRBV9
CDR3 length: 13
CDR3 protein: CASSGDTADTQYF
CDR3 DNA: TGTGCCAGCAGCGGGGACACCGCGGATACGCAGTATTTT

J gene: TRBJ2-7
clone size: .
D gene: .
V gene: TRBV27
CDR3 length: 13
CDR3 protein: CASGQGSSYEQYF
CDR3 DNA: TGTGCCAGCGGCCAAGGAAGCTCCTACGAGCAGTACTTC

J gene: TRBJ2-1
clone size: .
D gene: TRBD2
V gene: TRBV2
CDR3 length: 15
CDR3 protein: CASQPPAGIYNEQFF
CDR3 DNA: TGTGCCAGCCAACCCCCAGCGGGGATATACAATGAGCAGTTCTTC

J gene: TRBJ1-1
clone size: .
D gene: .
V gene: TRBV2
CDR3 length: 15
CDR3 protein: CASPRAVKMNTEAFF
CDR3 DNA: TGTGCCAGCCCCAGGGCAGTCAAAATGAACACTGAAGCTTTCTTT

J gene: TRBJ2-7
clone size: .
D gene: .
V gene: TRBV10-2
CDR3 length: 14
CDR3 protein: CASSETGGGYEQYF
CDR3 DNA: TGCGCCAGCAGTGAGACAGGGGGGGGCTACGAGCAGTACTTC

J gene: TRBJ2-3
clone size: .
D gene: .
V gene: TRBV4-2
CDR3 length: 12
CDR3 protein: CASSQDLDTQYF
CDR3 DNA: TGTGCCAGCAGCCAAGACTTGGATACGCAGTATTTT

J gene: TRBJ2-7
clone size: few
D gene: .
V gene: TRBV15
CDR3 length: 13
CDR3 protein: CATSGGVDYEQYF
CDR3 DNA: TGTGCCACCAGTGGAGGGGTAGACTACGAGCAGTACTTC

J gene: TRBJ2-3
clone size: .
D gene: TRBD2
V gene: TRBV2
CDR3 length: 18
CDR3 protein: CASSGGRGLAGGEDTQYF
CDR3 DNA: TGTGCCAGCAGTGGGGGTCGGGGACTAGCGGGAGGGGAAGATACGCAGTATTTT

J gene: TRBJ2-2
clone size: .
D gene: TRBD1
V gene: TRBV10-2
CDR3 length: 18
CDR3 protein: CASTPLPGDRVVRGELFF
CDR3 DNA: TGCGCCAGCACCCCTCTCCCCGGGGACAGGGTGGTCAGAGGGGAGCTGTTTTTT

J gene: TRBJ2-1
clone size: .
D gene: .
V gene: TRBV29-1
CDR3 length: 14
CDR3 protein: CSVFPMGSYNEQFF
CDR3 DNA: TGCAGCGTTTTCCCCATGGGCAGCTACAATGAGCAGTTCTTC

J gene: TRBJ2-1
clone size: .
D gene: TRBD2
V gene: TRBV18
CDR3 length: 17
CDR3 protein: CASSPPRLGLASNEQFF
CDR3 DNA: TGTGCCAGCTCACCACCAAGACTCGGACTAGCTTCCAATGAGCAGTTCTTC

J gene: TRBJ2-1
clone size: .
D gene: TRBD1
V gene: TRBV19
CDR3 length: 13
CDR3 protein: CASTLATGGEQFF
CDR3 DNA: TGTGCCAGTACCCTCGCGACAGGGGGCGAGCAGTTCTTC